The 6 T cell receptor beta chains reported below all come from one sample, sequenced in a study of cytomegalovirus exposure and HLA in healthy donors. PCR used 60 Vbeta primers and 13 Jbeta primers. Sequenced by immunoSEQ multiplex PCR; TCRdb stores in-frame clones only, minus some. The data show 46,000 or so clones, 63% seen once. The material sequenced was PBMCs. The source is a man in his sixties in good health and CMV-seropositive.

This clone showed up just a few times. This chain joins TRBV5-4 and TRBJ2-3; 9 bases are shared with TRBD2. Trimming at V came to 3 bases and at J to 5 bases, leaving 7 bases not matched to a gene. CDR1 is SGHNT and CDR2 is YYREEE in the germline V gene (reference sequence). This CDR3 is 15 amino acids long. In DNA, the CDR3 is TGTGCCAGCAGCTCGGTAGCGGGAGTGGAAGATACGCAGTATTTT. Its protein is CASSSVAGVEDTQYF.

CDR3 DNA sequence: TGCGCCAGCAGCCCGCAAGACGGGGCAGATACGCAGTATTTT. Protein: CASSPQDGADTQYF. The chain has TRBV5-1 and TRBJ2-3; maybe TRBD2 (5 bases). Germline loops: CDR1 SGHRS, CDR2 YFSETQ. The CDR3 totals 14 residues. V was trimmed by 4 bases and J by 4 bases, leaving 13 bases between them.

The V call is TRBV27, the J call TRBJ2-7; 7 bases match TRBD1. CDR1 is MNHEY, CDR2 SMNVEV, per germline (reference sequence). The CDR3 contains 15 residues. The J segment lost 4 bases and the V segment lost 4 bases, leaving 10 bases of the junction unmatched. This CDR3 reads CASSSHRDRPYEQYF. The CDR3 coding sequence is TGTGCCAGCAGTTCCCACCGGGACAGACCTTACGAGCAGTACTTC.

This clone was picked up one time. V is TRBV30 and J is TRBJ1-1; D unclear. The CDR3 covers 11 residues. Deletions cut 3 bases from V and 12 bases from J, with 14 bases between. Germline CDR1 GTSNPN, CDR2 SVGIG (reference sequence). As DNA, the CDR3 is TGTGCCTGGAGCACATTTGGACTGACTTTCTTT. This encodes CAWSTFGLTFF.

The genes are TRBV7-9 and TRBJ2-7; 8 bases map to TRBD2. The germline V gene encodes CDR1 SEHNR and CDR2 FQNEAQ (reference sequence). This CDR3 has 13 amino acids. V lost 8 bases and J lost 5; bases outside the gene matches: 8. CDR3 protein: CASGVSGIDEQYF. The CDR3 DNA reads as TGTGCCAGCGGGGTTAGCGGGATCGACGAGCAGTACTTC.

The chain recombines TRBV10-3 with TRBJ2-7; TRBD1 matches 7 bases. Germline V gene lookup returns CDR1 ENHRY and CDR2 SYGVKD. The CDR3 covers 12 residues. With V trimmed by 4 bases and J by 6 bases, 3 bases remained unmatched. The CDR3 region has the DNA TGTGCCATCAGTGCGGACAGGCGCGAGCAGTACTTC. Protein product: CAISADRREQYF.